The 16 T cell receptor beta chains below were found in one sample sequenced in a study of blood T cell repertoires in COVID-19. The assay was immunoSEQ multiplex PCR, and TCRdb's table has in-frame clones only and misses some. The repertoire holds some 130,000 clones, around 73% seen once, with roughly 9.8% in the top ten. Sequenced input: peripheral blood. The receptors were sampled from a man in his sixties who had recovered from COVID-19.

The CDR3 DNA reads TGTGCCAGCAGACGCGGGGGAAACTATGGCTACACCTTC. Its translation is CASRRGGNYGYTF. J is TRBJ1-2 and V is TRBV6-5, with a tentative D call TRBD1 (5 bases). With 6 bases removed from V and 2 bases from J, the gap between germline ends came to 10 bases. The CDR3 totals 13 residues. Germline assignment: CDR1 MNHEY and CDR2 SVGAGI.

The V gene is TRBV3-1 (or the pseudogene TRBV3-2), the J gene TRBJ2-7; 15 bases map to TRBD2. Germline V gene data show CDR1 as LGHDT and CDR2 as YNNKEL (reference sequence). The CDR3 consists of 17 residues. The ends lost 5 bases at V and 6 bases at J; junction bases unmatched: 11. CDR3 loop: CASSFGLAGGPRSEQYF. Here the CDR3 DNA reads TGTGCCAGCAGCTTCGGACTAGCGGGAGGGCCGCGGAGCGAGCAGTACTTC.

The DNA of the CDR3 is TGTGCCAGCAGCCGGTTCACTGAAGCTTTCTTT. The encoded protein is CASSRFTEAFF. The chain uses TRBV11-2 and TRBJ1-1; D gene ambiguous. The CDR3 spans 11 residues. Germline V gene lookup returns CDR1 SGHAT and CDR2 FQNNGV. V was trimmed by 5 bases and J by 4 bases, leaving 5 bases between them.

This clone was counted many times. V usage is TRBV5-4 and J usage is TRBJ2-2; a weak D match, TRBD1 (6 bases). V was shortened by 1 base and J by 6 bases, with 7 bases between the two germline ends. The CDR3 covers 13 residues. The germline CDR1 and CDR2 sequences are SGHNT and YYREEE (reference sequence). CDR3 sequence: CASSLPGAGELFF. As DNA, the CDR3 is TGTGCCAGCAGCTTGCCAGGGGCCGGGGAGCTGTTTTTT.

The chain links TRBV5-4 to TRBJ2-4; TRBD1 matches 8 bases. Germline V gene lookup returns CDR1 SGHNT and CDR2 YYREEE (reference sequence). V trimming: 4 bases; J trimming: 1 base; junction bases outside the gene matches: 7. This CDR3 region has 16 residues. In DNA form, the CDR3 reads TGTGCCAGCAGCCCGACAGGGGAGAGGGCCAAAAACATTCAGTACTTC. It is translated as CASSPTGERAKNIQYF. Combining the CDR3 with reference TRBV5-4 and TRBJ2-4 gives the whole variable domain ETGVTQSPTHLIKTRGQQVTLRCSSQSGHNTVSWYQQALGQGPQFIFQYYREEENGRGNFPPRFSGLQFPNYSSELNVNALELDDSALYLCASSPTGERAKNIQYFGAGTRLSVL.

The rearrangement links TRBV5-8 to TRBJ1-4; D remains ambiguous. The CDR3 runs 16 residues. Per the germline V gene, CDR1 is SGHTS and CDR2 is YDEGEE. The V end lost 4 bases, the J end lost 6 bases, and 19 bases lay between the germline ends. The CDR3 sequence: CASSPTFSRNHEKLFF. In DNA form, the CDR3 reads TGTGCCAGCAGCCCAACATTTTCGAGGAATCATGAAAAACTGTTTTTT.

Regarding this clone: One end of the junction fails to match germline, which may point to a read error. The V call is TRBV7-7, the J call TRBJ2-1, with a tentative D call TRBD2 (6 bases). Per the germline V gene, CDR1 is SSHAT and CDR2 is FNYEAQ (reference sequence). This CDR3 is built from 13 residues. The CDR3 region is CASSPLAFNEQFF. CDR3 coding DNA: TGTGCTAGCAGCCCTCTAGCGTTCAATGAGCAGTTCTTC.

The rearrangement uses TRBV30 and TRBJ2-1; a possible D gene is TRBD2 (5 bases). The germline V gene encodes CDR1 GTSNPN and CDR2 SVGIG (reference sequence). The CDR3 is 13 residues long. V lost 5 bases to trimming and J lost 8 bases, with 16 bases between them. CDR3: CAWQAGLGYEQFF. The DNA for the CDR3 is TGTGCCTGGCAGGCGGGTCTAGGCTATGAGCAGTTCTTC.

The chain uses TRBV10-2 and TRBJ2-1; 7 nucleotides line up with TRBD1. Germline lookup yields CDR1 WSHSY and CDR2 SAAADI. The CDR3 runs to 12 residues. V lost 6 bases and J lost 7; bases outside the gene matches: 3. CDR3 sequence reads: CASRETGNEQFF. The CDR3 DNA sequence: TGCGCCAGCAGGGAGACAGGGAATGAGCAGTTCTTC.

The chain recombines TRBV3-1 (or the pseudogene TRBV3-2) with TRBJ2-4; TRBD2 aligns across 7 bases. The CDR3 spans 13 residues. V was pared by 0 bases and J by 7 bases, with 0 bases of the junction left unmatched. Per germline, CDR1 LGHDT and CDR2 YNNKEL (reference sequence). The CDR3 loop is CASSQEGGNIQYF. Written as DNA, the CDR3 is TGTGCCAGCAGCCAAGAGGGAGGGAACATTCAGTACTTC.

The chain carries TRBV7-2 and TRBJ2-5; 11 bases line up with TRBD1. The CDR3 is 16 amino acids. Germline CDR1 and CDR2: SGHTA and FQGNSA. J lost 9 bases, V lost 3 bases, and 12 bases had no gene match. CDR3 protein: CASSLGLVGTGGAQYF. Written as DNA, the CDR3 is TGTGCCAGCAGCTTGGGCTTGGTAGGGACAGGGGGGGCCCAGTACTTC.

This chain links TRBV18 with TRBJ2-5; TRBD2 matches at 9 bases. J was trimmed by 1 base and V by 3 bases; bases with no gene match: 3. The CDR3 length is 15 residues. Germline lookup yields CDR1 KGHSH and CDR2 LQKENI. CDR3 protein: CASSPGTSPQETQYF. In DNA form, the CDR3 reads TGTGCCAGCTCACCCGGGACTAGCCCCCAAGAGACCCAGTACTTC.

The chain couples TRBV28 to TRBJ1-3, with 7 nucleotides matching TRBD1. The ends lost 5 bases at V and 7 bases at J; junction bases unmatched: 8. The length of the CDR3 is 14 residues. CDR1 is MDHEN and CDR2 is SYDVKM in the germline V gene. The CDR3 nucleotides read TGTGCCAGCAGTAGACAGGGTGGAAGTAACACCATATATTTT. It encodes CASSRQGGSNTIYF.

The J gene is TRBJ2-1, the V gene TRBV7-3, with TRBD2 matching 14 bases. Looked up from germline, CDR1 is SGHTA and CDR2 is FQGTGA. The CDR3 is 20 residues long. With V trimmed by 5 bases and J by 0 bases, 12 bases remained unmatched. CDR3 bases: TGTGCCAGCAGCCATCTCGGACTAGCGGGGGGCCCCAGCTCCTACAATGAGCAGTTCTTC. Translation gives CASSHLGLAGGPSSYNEQFF.

The rearrangement links TRBV29-1 to TRBJ1-6; possible D gene TRBD1, 6 bases. The V end was cut by 6 bases, the J end by 7 bases, with 16 bases between. The CDR3 consists of 14 residues. The V gene's germline CDR1 is SQVTM and CDR2 ANQGSEA. The CDR3 here is CSVPGDGTNSPLHF. As DNA, the CDR3 is TGCAGCGTCCCAGGGGACGGTACAAATTCACCCCTCCACTTT.

The rearrangement joins TRBV7-2 to TRBJ1-5, with D hard to call. Trimming stripped 5 bases from V and 4 bases from J, with 9 bases between. The CDR3 consists of 13 residues. Germline values: CDR1 SGHTA, CDR2 FQGNSA. The CDR3 region has the DNA TGTGCCAGCAGCGGAGAAGCTAATCAGCCCCAGCATTTT. Translating gives CASSGEANQPQHF.